The source of this T cell receptor (beta chain) is a study of cytomegalovirus exposure and HLA in healthy donors. Study-wide results and limits: Within a later analysis, the majority of CMV-associated TCR beta chains appeared HLA-restricted. Reports indicate that TCR beta sequences accurately predicted the HLA-A and HLA-B alleles of most subjects.

Primers: 60 Vbeta forward and 13 Jbeta reverse. TCRdb's table, derived via immunoSEQ multiplex PCR, lists solely in-frame clones and lacks some. The data show 60,000 to 100,000 clones, over 70% seen once. Germline V lookup: CDR1 LNHDA, CDR2 SQIVND (reference sequence). V lost 2 bases, J lost 0 bases, and 7 bases lay in between. The CDR3 totals 14 residues. About this clone: Its antigen is unidentified.

Sequences were obtained from PBMCs. The receptor comes from a man between 35 and 55 years old in good health and CMV-seronegative. The chain has TRBV19 and TRBJ1-1; tentatively, D is TRBD1 (6 bases). The CDR3 region has the DNA TGTGCCAGTAGTATACAGGGGCTGAACACTGAAGCTTTCTTT. Its protein is CASSIQGLNTEAFF. The complete variable domain, with remaining parts taken from reference TRBV19 and TRBJ1-1, reads DGGITQSPKYLFRKEGQNVTLSCEQNLNHDAMYWYRQDPGQGLRLIYYSQIVNDFQKGDIAEGYSVSREKKESFPLTVTSAQKNPTAFYLCASSIQGLNTEAFFGQGTRLTVV.